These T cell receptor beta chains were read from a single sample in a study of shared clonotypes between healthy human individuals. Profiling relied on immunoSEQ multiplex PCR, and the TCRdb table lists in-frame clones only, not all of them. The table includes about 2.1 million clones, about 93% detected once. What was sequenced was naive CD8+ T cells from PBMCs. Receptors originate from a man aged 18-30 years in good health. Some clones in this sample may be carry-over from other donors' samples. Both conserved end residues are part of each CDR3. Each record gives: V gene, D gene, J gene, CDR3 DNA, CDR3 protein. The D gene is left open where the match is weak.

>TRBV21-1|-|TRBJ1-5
TGTGCCCGCTCAGGGGGGAGCAATCAGCCCCAGCATTTT
CARSGGSNQPQHF
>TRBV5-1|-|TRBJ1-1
TGCGCCAGCAGCTTGGACGGGCGCGGCACTGAAGCTTTCTTT
CASSLDGRGTEAFF
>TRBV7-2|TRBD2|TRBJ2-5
TGTGCCAGCAGCTCTCGTGATAGCGGGAGGATGCAAGAGACCCAGTACTTC
CASSSRDSGRMQETQYF
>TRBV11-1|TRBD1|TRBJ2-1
TGTGCCAGCAGCTTGGGGACAGGGGACAACAATGAGCAGTTCTTC
CASSLGTGDNNEQFF
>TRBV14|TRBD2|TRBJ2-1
TGTGCCAGCAGCCAAGTGGGACTAGCGGGAGCCAATGAGCAGTTCTTC
CASSQVGLAGANEQFF
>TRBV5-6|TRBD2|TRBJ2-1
TGTGCCAGCAGCTTTGGGGGGGATGAGCAGTTCTTC
CASSFGGDEQFF
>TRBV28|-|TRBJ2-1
TGTGCCAGCATCGAGCCCTGGGGCTATGAGCAGTTCTTC
CASIEPWGYEQFF
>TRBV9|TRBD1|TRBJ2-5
TGTGCCAGCAGCGTAGCAGGGACAGCTATCCAAGAGACCCAGTACTTC
CASSVAGTAIQETQYF
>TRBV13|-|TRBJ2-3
TGTGCCATCTTTACAGATACGCAGTATTTT
CAIFTDTQYF
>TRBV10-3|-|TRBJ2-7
TGTGCCATCAGTGAGTCGTCCTCTCGATCGCATTGGGTCTACGAGCAGTACTTC
CAISESSSRSHWVYEQYF